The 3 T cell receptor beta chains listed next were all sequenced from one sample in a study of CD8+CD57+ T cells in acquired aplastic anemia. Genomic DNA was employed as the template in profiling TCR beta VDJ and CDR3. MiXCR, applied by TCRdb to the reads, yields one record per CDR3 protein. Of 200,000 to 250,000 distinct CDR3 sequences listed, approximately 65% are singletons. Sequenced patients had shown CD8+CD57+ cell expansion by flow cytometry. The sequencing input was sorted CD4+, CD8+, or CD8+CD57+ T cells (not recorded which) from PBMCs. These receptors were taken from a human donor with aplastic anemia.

The CDR3 region is CSAWTRDTGELFF. DNA for the CDR3: TGCAGCGCCTGGACTAGGGACACCGGGGAGCTGTTTTTT. The chain carries TRBV29-1 and TRBJ2-2; 7 nucleotides agree with TRBD2. The CDR3 length is 13 residues. CDR1 is SQVTM and CDR2 is ANQGSEA in the germline V gene. Trimming at V came to 7 bases and at J to 3 bases, leaving 5 bases not matched to a gene.

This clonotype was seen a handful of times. The CDR3 loop is CASSLKEVHQHF. The CDR3 bases are TGTGCCAGCAGCTTGAAGGAGGTACACCAGCATTTT. The chain is built from TRBV5-5 and TRBJ1-5; D is undetermined. CDR1 and CDR2 (germline): SGHKS, YYEKEE (reference sequence). The CDR3 extends over 12 amino acids. V lost 1 base to trimming and J lost 12 bases, with 11 bases between them.

This CDR3 reads CASSLAGFYGYTF. As DNA, the CDR3 is TGTGCCAGCAGCTTGGCAGGGTTCTATGGCTACACCTTC. The chain couples TRBV5-5 to TRBJ1-2; a weak D match, TRBD1 (5 bases). CDR3 size: 13 residues. The V and J ends lost 0 bases and 4 bases respectively, with 7 bases between them. The germline gives CDR1 SGHKS, CDR2 YYEKEE (reference sequence). Combining the CDR3 with reference TRBV5-5 and TRBJ1-2 gives the whole variable domain DAGVTQSPTHLIKTRGQQVTLRCSPISGHKSVSWYQQVLGQGPQFIFQYYEKEERGRGNFPDRFSARQFPNYSSELNVNALLLGDSALYLCASSLAGFYGYTFGSGTRLTVV.